Following are 15 T cell receptor beta chains from one sample sequenced in a study of T cells after yellow fever vaccination. MiXCR was run by TCRdb on the 5' RACE reads, yielding one entry per CDR3 protein. Of 400,000 to 650,000 distinct CDR3 sequences in the sample, just over 20% were seen once. Here the sequenced sample was PBMCs, taken about 20 days after the first yellow fever vaccination. These receptors came from a young man who received the YFV17D yellow fever vaccine.

This clonotype was seen only a few times. J is TRBJ2-5 and V is TRBV5-1, with 12 bases lining up with TRBD2. Germline values: CDR1 SGHRS, CDR2 YFSETQ. With V trimmed by 0 bases and J by 5 bases, 8 bases remained unmatched. The CDR3 consists of 17 residues. The CDR3 sequence: CASSLAPSGGAGETQYF. The CDR3 nucleotides are TGCGCCAGCAGCTTGGCCCCTAGCGGGGGGGCTGGGGAGACCCAGTACTTC.

The CDR3 coding sequence is TGTGCCAGCATGTCGGCGGGGGACGAGCAGTACGTC. Translating gives CASMSAGDEQYV. This chain connects TRBV6-6 to TRBJ2-7; 7 nucleotides match TRBD2. The CDR3 consists of 12 residues. V trimming: 7 bases; J trimming: 5 bases; junction bases outside the gene matches: 5. CDR1 is MNHNY and CDR2 is SVGAGI in the germline V gene (reference sequence).

The DNA of the CDR3 is TGTGCCAGCAGGGGTGCAGGTCGTCAGCCCCAGCATTTT. Translating it yields CASRGAGRQPQHF. This sequence joins TRBV6-2 or TRBV6-3 and TRBJ1-5; D remains ambiguous. Germline-derived CDR1 and CDR2 are MNHEY and SVGEGT. CDR3 size: 13 residues. V was pared by 6 bases and J by 6 bases, with 12 bases between.

The genes are TRBV20-1 and TRBJ2-3, with 15 bases lining up with TRBD2. V was pared by 6 bases and J by 3 bases, with 4 bases of the junction left unmatched. The CDR3 length is 15 residues. Germline assignment: CDR1 DFQATT and CDR2 SNEGSKA (reference sequence). CDR3 DNA sequence: TGCAGTGCCGTTGGGACTAGCGGGGGGACAGATACGCAGTATTTT. It translates to CSAVGTSGGTDTQYF.

This clonotype was seen a few times. The rearrangement joins TRBV20-1 to TRBJ2-1, with 8 bases that match TRBD2. The V gene end was trimmed by 1 base and the J gene end by 5 bases; junction bases not matched to a gene: 4. The CDR3 length is 14 residues. In germline, CDR1 is DFQATT, CDR2 SNEGSKA (reference sequence). This CDR3 reads CSARAGGLHNEQFF. CDR3 nucleotide sequence: TGCAGTGCTAGAGCGGGGGGGCTGCACAATGAGCAGTTCTTC.

This clonotype was observed a few times. The J gene is TRBJ2-5, the V gene TRBV7-3; D not certain. CDR3 size: 13 residues. Trimming shortened V by 4 bases and J by 2 bases, and 8 bases separated the two germline ends. CDR1 SGHTA and CDR2 FQGTGA come from the germline V gene. In DNA, the CDR3 is TGTGCCAGCAGCTCCCAGGCTCAAGAGACCCAGTACTTC. Amino acid sequence: CASSSQAQETQYF.

The V gene is TRBV12-3 or TRBV12-4, the J gene TRBJ2-6; no clear D. The CDR3 loop spans 15 amino acids. Trimming pared 6 bases from V and 0 bases from J, leaving 9 bases between. CDR3 loop: CASSPPVSGANVLTF. The CDR3 region has the DNA TGTGCCAGCAGCCCCCCCGTCTCTGGGGCCAACGTCCTGACTTTC.

There are a few counts of this clonotype. J is TRBJ2-7 and V is TRBV12-3 or TRBV12-4; TRBD2 aligns across 7 bases. The CDR3 loop spans 15 amino acids. V gave up 6 bases and J gave up 0 bases; unmatched junction bases: 8. The CDR3 DNA reads as TGTGCCAGCAGCCAAGGGCGGGGGAACTCCTACGAGCAGTACTTC. The encoded protein is CASSQGRGNSYEQYF.

The gene calls are TRBV6-1 and TRBJ1-6; D perhaps matches TRBD1 (5 bases). This CDR3 has 15 residues. V lost 8 bases and J 7 bases, leaving 18 bases between the germline ends. From germline, CDR1 is MNHNS and CDR2 SASEGT. CDR3 region: CASRMIGVPNSPLHF. CDR3 sequence (DNA): TGTGCCAGCCGAATGATAGGGGTGCCGAATTCACCCCTCCACTTT.

This clonotype was seen a few times. The chain combines TRBV5-1 with TRBJ2-4, with TRBD1 identical over 10 bases. V gave up 4 bases and J gave up 5 bases; unmatched junction bases: 6. CDR1 is SGHRS, CDR2 YFSETQ, per germline. The CDR3 has 15 amino acids. The CDR3 loop is CASSIGTGDQNIQYF. DNA of the CDR3: TGCGCCAGCAGCATAGGGACAGGGGACCAAAACATTCAGTACTTC. Filled out from reference TRBV5-1 and TRBJ2-4, the complete variable domain reads KAGVTQTPRYLIKTRGQQVTLSCSPISGHRSVSWYQQTPGQGLQFLFEYFSETQRNKGNFPGRFSGRQFSNSRSEMNVSTLELGDSALYLCASSIGTGDQNIQYFGAGTRLSVL.

CDR3 bases: TGCGCCAGCAGCTCACAGGGGGATAATGAAAAACTGTTTTTT. As protein: CASSSQGDNEKLFF. V usage is TRBV5-1 and J usage is TRBJ1-4, with 8 bases lining up with TRBD1. V dropped 3 bases and J dropped 4; count of bases not matched to a gene: 2. The CDR3 is made up of 14 amino acids. The germline gives CDR1 SGHRS, CDR2 YFSETQ.

The chain combines TRBV2 with TRBJ2-7; TRBD1 aligns across 12 bases. Germline V gene lookup returns CDR1 SNHLY and CDR2 FYNNEI. This CDR3 comprises 15 residues. Trimming cost V 4 bases and J 7 bases; bases outside gene matches: 8. This CDR3 reads CASSGKGQGAGEQYV. The DNA of the CDR3 is TGTGCCAGCAGTGGAAAGGGACAGGGGGCAGGGGAGCAGTACGTC.

This chain joins TRBV5-6 and TRBJ2-2; D could derive from TRBD1 or TRBD2 (5 bases each). The CDR3 runs to 14 residues. Trimming took off 4 bases at V and 6 bases at J, with 13 bases between the two ends. Germline-derived CDR1 and CDR2 are SGHDT and YYEEEE. CDR3 in DNA: TGTGCCAGCAGCCCGCCGGGGCGTCCCGGGGAGCTGTTTTTT. Its protein product is CASSPPGRPGELFF.

This clonotype was seen many times. The chain couples TRBV20-1 to TRBJ2-7, with 11 bases lining up with TRBD2. J was trimmed by 0 bases and V by 3 bases; bases with no gene match: 4. The CDR3 sequence is 15 residues long. Germline values: CDR1 DFQATT, CDR2 SNEGSKA (reference sequence). The chain's CDR3 is CSARTSGALSYEQYV. The CDR3 nucleotides read TGCAGTGCTAGGACTAGCGGGGCGCTCTCCTACGAGCAGTACGTC.

This clonotype appeared a few times. This chain joins TRBV4-1 and TRBJ2-3; D unresolved. Deletions cut 7 bases from V and 6 bases from J, with 14 bases between. CDR1 and CDR2 (germline): MGHRA, YSYEKL. This CDR3 is built from 13 residues. CDR3 DNA sequence: TGCGCCAGCACCCGAGCCCTGTTCGATACGCAGTATTTT. Translation: CASTRALFDTQYF.